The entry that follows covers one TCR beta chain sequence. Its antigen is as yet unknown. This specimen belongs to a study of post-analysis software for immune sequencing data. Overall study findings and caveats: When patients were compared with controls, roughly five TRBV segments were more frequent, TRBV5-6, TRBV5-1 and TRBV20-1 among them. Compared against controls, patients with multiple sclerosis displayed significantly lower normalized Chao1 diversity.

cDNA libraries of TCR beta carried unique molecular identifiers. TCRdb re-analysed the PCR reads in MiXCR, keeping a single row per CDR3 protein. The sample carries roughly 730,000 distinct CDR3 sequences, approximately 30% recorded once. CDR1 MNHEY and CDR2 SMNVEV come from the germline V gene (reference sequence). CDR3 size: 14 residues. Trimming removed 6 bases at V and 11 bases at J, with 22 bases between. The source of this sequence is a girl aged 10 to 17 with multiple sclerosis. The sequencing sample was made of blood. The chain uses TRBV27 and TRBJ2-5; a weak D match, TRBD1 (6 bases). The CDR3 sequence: CASSQYPLGAAQYF. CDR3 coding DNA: TGTGCCAGCAGCCAGTACCCTCTGGGGGCGGCGCAGTACTTC.